The 9 T cell receptor beta chains in this list originate from one sample, sequenced in a study of blood T cell repertoires in COVID-19. Assay used: immunoSEQ multiplex PCR; TCRdb lists only in-frame clones, some missing. The data contain tens of thousands of clones, under 85% of them singletons. Sequenced input: peripheral blood. The source is a man between 65 and 85 years old with active COVID-19.

J is TRBJ2-6 and V is TRBV21-1; the table's D call of TRBD2 was not tested on the DNA. TRBV21-1 is a pseudogene segment. The CDR3 contains 15 residues. CDR3 DNA: TGTGCCACTCGGATAGCGGGGGTCGGGGCCAACGTCCTGACTTTC. It is translated as CATRIAGVGANVLTF.

The rearrangement joins TRBV9 to TRBJ2-1, with 7 bases identical to TRBD2. Germline CDR1 SGDLS, CDR2 YYNGEE. Trimming removed 4 bases from V and 0 bases from J; junction bases left unmatched: 10. The CDR3 is 17 amino acids. The chain's CDR3 is CASSTPSGGPSYNEQFF. CDR3 bases: TGTGCCAGCAGCACCCCTAGCGGCGGGCCCTCCTACAATGAGCAGTTCTTC.

The chain links TRBV7-3 to TRBJ2-3; tentatively, D is TRBD2 (6 bases). The CDR3 loop spans 16 amino acids. Looked up from germline, CDR1 is SGHTA and CDR2 is FQGTGA. V dropped 1 base and J dropped 3 bases, with 14 bases sitting between them. The CDR3 is CASSLRGDISTDTQYF. The CDR3 bases are TGTGCCAGCAGCTTAAGGGGGGATATATCTACAGATACGCAGTATTTT.

This chain connects TRBV2 to TRBJ2-3, with 8 bases that match TRBD2. Germline-derived CDR1 and CDR2 are SNHLY and FYNNEI. This CDR3 region has 15 residues. V was pared by 7 bases and J by 0 bases, with 6 bases of the junction left unmatched. The CDR3: CASNLAGGSTDTQYF. DNA of the CDR3: TGTGCCAGCAACTTGGCGGGGGGCAGCACAGATACGCAGTATTTT.

This rearrangement joins TRBV2 to TRBJ1-4, with 9 bases lining up with TRBD1. The CDR3 has 15 amino acids. The J segment lost 6 bases and the V segment lost 4 bases, leaving 6 bases of the junction unmatched. Germline CDR1 SNHLY, CDR2 FYNNEI. The CDR3 DNA sequence: TGTGCCAGCAGTGCGACAGGGGGGGTCGATGAAAAACTGTTTTTT. Translating it yields CASSATGGVDEKLFF.

This chain links TRBV7-8 with TRBJ1-3; D remains unclear. This CDR3 is built from 15 residues. The germline V and J ends were trimmed by 6 bases and 2 bases, with 14 bases remaining between them. From germline, CDR1 is SGHVS and CDR2 FQNEAQ. CDR3 nucleotides: TGTGCCAGCAGTCAAATGGCGGGGACTGGAAACACCATATATTTT. It encodes CASSQMAGTGNTIYF.

V is TRBV19 and J is TRBJ2-7; tentative D call: TRBD2 (5 bases). The germline gives CDR1 LNHDA, CDR2 SQIVND (reference sequence). CDR3 length: 15 residues. Between the trimmed V and J ends, which lost 3 bases and 3 bases, there was a span of 15 bases. The CDR3 sequence: CASSISLAGLYEQYF. The CDR3 nucleotides read TGTGCCAGTAGTATCAGCCTAGCTGGCCTCTACGAGCAGTACTTC.

This rearrangement joins TRBV11-3 to TRBJ2-1; 14 positions agree with TRBD2. After removal of 5 bases from V and 9 bases from J, the junction contained 9 bases not matched to a gene. The length of the CDR3 is 16 residues. In germline, CDR1 is SGHNT, CDR2 YENEEA. CDR3 sequence reads: CASSVRLAGGKGEQFF. The CDR3, as DNA: TGTGCCAGCAGCGTAAGACTAGCGGGGGGGAAAGGTGAGCAGTTCTTC.

V gene TRBV5-1 combines with J gene TRBJ1-1; no reliable D call. The CDR3 sequence is 15 residues long. The ends were cut back, 0 bases at V and 2 bases at J, with 11 bases in the middle. Germline lookup yields CDR1 SGHRS and CDR2 YFSETQ. The CDR3 here is CASSLGRVGNTEAFF. The CDR3 DNA follows: TGCGCCAGCAGCTTGGGCCGGGTTGGTAACACTGAAGCTTTCTTT.